These T cell receptor beta chains were read from a single sample in a study of T cell repertoires in cytomegalovirus infection. TCRdb re-called the reads with MiXCR, one entry per CDR3 protein. Found here are more than 150,000 distinct CDR3 sequences, roughly a fifth of them singletons; the top ten hold roughly 2.9%. The sequencing input was PBMCs. The source of these receptors is a human donor in good health (CMV status not recorded). Some clones in this sample may be carry-over from other donors' samples. CDR3s include the opening cysteine and the closing phenylalanine or tryptophan. Fields, in order: CDR3 DNA, CDR3 protein, J gene, D gene, clone size, V gene. A D gene is named only where the DNA matches it firmly. Size is stated for part of the rows, as once, few or many counts, or as a class when the clone is expanded.

TGTGCCAGTAGTATAAGGCCCCTCCTAGCGGACTCCTACAATGAGCAGTTCTTC CASSIRPLLADSYNEQFF TRBJ2-1 TRBD2 few TRBV19
TGTGCCAGCAGCCCACTAGCGGGGGGGATCTACAATGAGCAGTTCTTC CASSPLAGGIYNEQFF TRBJ2-1 TRBD2 many TRBV7-2
TGTGCCAGCAGCTTAAGGGCGGAAAGAGGGGATACGCAGTATTTT CASSLRAERGDTQYF TRBJ2-3 - few TRBV7-2
TGTACCACCAGCAGAGATAGGGACGGGACAGGGGACTCAAAACTGTTTTTT CTTSRDRDGTGDSKLFF TRBJ1-4 TRBD1 - TRBV15
TGTGCCAGCAGTTTTGGGAGAACCGGACTAGCGGGAAACAATGAGCAGTTCTTC CASSFGRTGLAGNNEQFF TRBJ2-1 TRBD2 - TRBV12-3/TRBV12-4
TGTGCCAGCAGCCCCATGGGACAGGGAGGCCAGCCCCAGCATTTT CASSPMGQGGQPQHF TRBJ1-5 TRBD1 - TRBV28
TGCAGTGCTGACGGGACTAGCGGGAGGCCAGGTTCTAGCACAGATACGCAGTATTTT CSADGTSGRPGSSTDTQYF TRBJ2-3 TRBD2 few TRBV29-1
TGCGCCAGCAGCGCGGGACAGCCCCAAGAGACCCAGTACTTC CASSAGQPQETQYF TRBJ2-5 - few TRBV5-1
TGTGCCAGCAGTGATACAAGCGGACCCGGTATTGAAGCTTTCTTT CASSDTSGPGIEAFF TRBJ1-1 - few TRBV25-1
TGTGCCAGCAGCATGGACAGGGCCTCCTACAATGAGCAGTTCTTC CASSMDRASYNEQFF TRBJ2-1 TRBD1 many TRBV7-8
TGTGCCAGCAGCTTAGGGTCAGGCCCTAGGGGTGGCTACACCTTC CASSLGSGPRGGYTF TRBJ1-2 - many TRBV7-9
TGTGCCAGCAATCTAGGATGGGCAGACACTAACTATGGCTACACCTTC CASNLGWADTNYGYTF TRBJ1-2 - many TRBV7-9
TGTGCCAGCAGCTTAGCAGGGCGGGCTGGAAACACCATATATTTT CASSLAGRAGNTIYF TRBJ1-3 - - TRBV11-3
TGTGCCAGTAGGGACAGGATGGATGAAAAACTGTTTTTT CASRDRMDEKLFF TRBJ1-4 TRBD1 many TRBV19
TGTGCCAGCAGGCGACAAAAGCAGCCCGACGGCTACACCTTC CASRRQKQPDGYTF TRBJ1-2 - few TRBV6-2/TRBV6-3
TGTGCCAGCAGTTTCTCGGACAACTCCTACGAGCAGTACTTC CASSFSDNSYEQYF TRBJ2-7 - many TRBV28
TGTGCCAGCAGACGACCGGGACAGGGGGTCGAGCAGTACTTC CASRRPGQGVEQYF TRBJ2-7 TRBD1 - TRBV6-2/TRBV6-3
TGTGCCAGCAGCTCCCCGACAGGGATCACCTGGGGCACTGAAGCTTTCTTT CASSSPTGITWGTEAFF TRBJ1-1 TRBD1 many TRBV7-2
TGCGCCAGCAGCTCGGGACAGCCCGGACTCGGGAACTCACCCCTCCACTTT CASSSGQPGLGNSPLHF TRBJ1-6 TRBD1 - TRBV5-1
TGTGCCAGCAGCCTACAGGGTAACACCTACGAGCAGTACTTC CASSLQGNTYEQYF TRBJ2-7 - many TRBV7-2
TGTGCCAGCAGTGGACCGGGACTGACTTTTGAAGCTTTCTTT CASSGPGLTFEAFF TRBJ1-1 - few TRBV25-1
TGTGCCAGCAGTCCGGGACAGGGTTTGGCCAAAAACATTCAGTACTTC CASSPGQGLAKNIQYF TRBJ2-4 TRBD1 - TRBV28
TGCATTGCTAGAGTGGACAGGGCCCGCAATGAGCAGTTCTTC CIARVDRARNEQFF TRBJ2-1 TRBD1 - TRBV20-1
TGTGCCAGCAGCTTAGCGTTCACTAACCAAGAGACCCAGTACTTC CASSLAFTNQETQYF TRBJ2-5 - many TRBV7-2
TGTGCCAGCAGCCAAGGTCGTGGTGGCAGGGGTGGAGGCTACACCTTC CASSQGRGGRGGGYTF TRBJ1-2 - few TRBV3-1
TGTGCCAGCAGCCCCCAGACTAGCGGGAGGGCCAAATCCTACGAGCAGTACTTC CASSPQTSGRAKSYEQYF TRBJ2-7 TRBD2 - TRBV7-9
TGTGCCAGCAGGGCGGGGACAGGAGCCAAAAACATTCAGTACTTC CASRAGTGAKNIQYF TRBJ2-4 TRBD1 few TRBV11-2
TGTGCCTGGAGTGTCCAGGAGAACACTGAAGCTTTCTTT CAWSVQENTEAFF TRBJ1-1 - - TRBV30
TGTGCCAGTAGTCCCCGGGGGCCGAACACCGGGGAGCTGTTTTTT CASSPRGPNTGELFF TRBJ2-2 - - TRBV19
TGCAGCGTACTTCGGAACTCCTACGAGCAGTACTTC CSVLRNSYEQYF TRBJ2-7 - - TRBV29-1
TGTGCCAGCAGAGGGGGCGAGGTTACTGAAGCTTTCTTT CASRGGEVTEAFF TRBJ1-1 TRBD1 - TRBV12-3/TRBV12-4
TGTGCCATCAGTGAGTCCGGCCAATACGAGCAGTACTTC CAISESGQYEQYF TRBJ2-7 - few TRBV10-3
TGTGCCAGCAGTTGGGCAGGGGGTTCGAACTATGGCTACACCTTC CASSWAGGSNYGYTF TRBJ1-2 TRBD1 - TRBV6-2/TRBV6-3
TGTGCCAGCAGTGACGGGGTTGGCCCTGGGGCCAACGTCCTGACTTTC CASSDGVGPGANVLTF TRBJ2-6 - once TRBV2
TGTGCCAGCAGCGCGACAACCTGGGGCACTGAAGCTTTCTTT CASSATTWGTEAFF TRBJ1-1 - - TRBV9
TGTGCCAGCAGCGCTGGACTAGCGGGGAACTACAATGAGCAGTTCTTC CASSAGLAGNYNEQFF TRBJ2-1 TRBD2 few TRBV5-3
TGTGCCACCAGCGAGGACAGGACATATGGCTACACCTTC CATSEDRTYGYTF TRBJ1-2 TRBD1 few TRBV15
TGTGCCAGCACCCTGGGAGGGTGGAATGGCTACACCTTC CASTLGGWNGYTF TRBJ1-2 - many TRBV12-3/TRBV12-4
TGTGCCAGCCGGGGCGGTAATCAGCCCCAGTATTTT CASRGGNQPQYF TRBJ2-3 - - TRBV25-1
TGTGCCAGCAGTCCCCAGAAAACCTACAATGAGCAGTTCTTC CASSPQKTYNEQFF TRBJ2-1 - few TRBV27
TGTGCCAGCAGCTTGGCAGGGACCAATGAGCAGTTCTTC CASSLAGTNEQFF TRBJ2-1 - few TRBV5-6
TGTGCCAGCAGCTCCGGGACCCTGGAAACCCAGTACTTC CASSSGTLETQYF TRBJ2-5 - - TRBV5-6
TGTGCCAGCAATGACAGGGTAGTCGGCTACACCTTC CASNDRVVGYTF TRBJ1-2 TRBD1 few TRBV6-1
TGTGCCAGCAGCGAAGAGGGGGACGTCACAGATACGCAGTATTTT CASSEEGDVTDTQYF TRBJ2-3 - - TRBV7-9
TGTGCCAGCAGCCTCCAGAAAAGCACAGATACGCAGTATTTT CASSLQKSTDTQYF TRBJ2-3 - many TRBV11-2
TGTGCCAGCAGCTTGGGACTAGCGGGGGGGCCGACAGATACGCAGTATTTT CASSLGLAGGPTDTQYF TRBJ2-3 TRBD2 many TRBV7-2
TGCGCCAGCAGCGCCGAATCGTCTGGCTACGAGCAGTACTTC CASSAESSGYEQYF TRBJ2-7 - - TRBV5-1
TGTGCCAGCAGACGGACAGAGAACACTGAAGCTTTCTTT CASRRTENTEAFF TRBJ1-1 - many TRBV5-1
TGTGCCAGCAGCGATCTATTGGGAGTCGGGACAGATACGCAGTATTTT CASSDLLGVGTDTQYF TRBJ2-3 - - TRBV7-3
TGTGCCAGCAGTGAAGCGGACACTACCTTC CASSEADTTF TRBJ1-2 - - TRBV6-1
TGTGCCAGTAGTATAGGTGTCAGCCCAAGGGAGACCCAGTACTTC CASSIGVSPRETQYF TRBJ2-5 - - TRBV19
TGTGCCAGCAGCCCAGACAGGGGGACTCGCTACACCTTC CASSPDRGTRYTF TRBJ1-2 TRBD1 - TRBV6-5
TGCAGTGCTAGAGATAAGCACAATGAGCAGTTCTTC CSARDKHNEQFF TRBJ2-1 - - TRBV20-1